The source of this TCR beta chain is a study of radiotherapy plus CTLA-4 blockade in lung cancer. Study overall: Approximately 18% of patients responded objectively, and around 32% achieved disease control.

The method was immunoSEQ multiplex PCR; TCRdb's version includes in-frame clones alone and lacks a portion of them. Found here are approximately 100,000 clones, 82% of them singletons; the top ten hold around 3.6%. As to this clone: What it recognizes is unknown.

CTLA-4 blockade using ipilimumab, together with focal radiation, was received by patients with chemo-refractory metastatic non-small-cell lung cancer. General study results and limits: Radiotherapy plus ipilimumab was followed by expansion in blood of tumor-derived TCR clones.

This specimen was peripheral blood, taken from a patient treated with radiotherapy plus ipilimumab. The TCR sequence derives from a human donor with non-small cell lung cancer who had a partial response to radiotherapy plus ipilimumab.

CDR3 bases: TGCGCCAGCAGCTTGCTCGGGACAGGGGAAGAGACCCAGTACTTC. This encodes CASSLLGTGEETQYF. This chain links TRBV5-1 with TRBJ2-5; 10 nucleotides line up with TRBD1. With 1 base clipped from V and 3 bases from J, the junction kept 3 bases outside the gene matches. This CDR3 comprises 15 residues. Germline V gene sequence: CDR1 SGHRS, CDR2 YFSETQ. The full variable domain, its missing parts supplied by reference TRBV5-1 and TRBJ2-5, is KAGVTQTPRYLIKTRGQQVTLSCSPISGHRSVSWYQQTPGQGLQFLFEYFSETQRNKGNFPGRFSGRQFSNSRSEMNVSTLELGDSALYLCASSLLGTGEETQYFGPGTRLLVL.